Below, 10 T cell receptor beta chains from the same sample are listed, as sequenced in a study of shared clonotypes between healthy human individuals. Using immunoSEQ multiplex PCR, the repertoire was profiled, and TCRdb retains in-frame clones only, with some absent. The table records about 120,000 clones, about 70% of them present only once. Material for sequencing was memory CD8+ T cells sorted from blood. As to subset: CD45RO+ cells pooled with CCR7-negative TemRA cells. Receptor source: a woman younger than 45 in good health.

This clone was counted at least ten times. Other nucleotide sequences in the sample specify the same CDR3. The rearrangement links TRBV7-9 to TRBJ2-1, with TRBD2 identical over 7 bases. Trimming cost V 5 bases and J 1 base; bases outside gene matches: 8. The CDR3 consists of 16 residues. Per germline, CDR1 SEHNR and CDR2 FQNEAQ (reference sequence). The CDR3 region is CASSARGGSSYNEQFF. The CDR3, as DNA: TGTGCCAGCAGCGCCCGCGGCGGGAGTTCCTACAATGAGCAGTTCTTC.

CDR3 sequence reads: CASSEEGRVGTEAFF. The DNA of the CDR3 is TGTGCCAGCAGTGAAGAAGGCAGGGTGGGCACTGAAGCTTTCTTT. V is TRBV25-1 and J is TRBJ1-1; the D gene is possibly TRBD1 (5 bases). Germline values: CDR1 MGHDK, CDR2 SYGVNS. This CDR3 comprises 15 residues. Trimming left V 2 bases short and J 4 bases short, with 14 bases between.

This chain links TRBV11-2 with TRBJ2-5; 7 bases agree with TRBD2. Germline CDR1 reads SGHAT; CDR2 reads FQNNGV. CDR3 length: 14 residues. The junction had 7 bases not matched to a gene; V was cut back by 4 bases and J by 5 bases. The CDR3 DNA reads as TGTGCCAGCAGCTCGTTCACTAGCGAGGAGACCCAGTACTTC. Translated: CASSSFTSEETQYF.

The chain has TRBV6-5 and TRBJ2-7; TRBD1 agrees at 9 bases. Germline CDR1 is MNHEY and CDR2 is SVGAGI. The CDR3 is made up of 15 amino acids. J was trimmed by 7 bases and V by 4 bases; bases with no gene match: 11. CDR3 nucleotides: TGTGCCAGCAGTTCCCCCTCGGACAGGGGCTGGGAGCAGTACTTC. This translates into CASSSPSDRGWEQYF.

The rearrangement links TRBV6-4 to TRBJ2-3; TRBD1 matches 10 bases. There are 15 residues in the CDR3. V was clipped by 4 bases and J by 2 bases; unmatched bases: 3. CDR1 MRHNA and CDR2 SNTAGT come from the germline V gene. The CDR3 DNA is TGTGCCAGCAGTGTTGGGACAGGGGCCACAGATACGCAGTATTTT. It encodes CASSVGTGATDTQYF.

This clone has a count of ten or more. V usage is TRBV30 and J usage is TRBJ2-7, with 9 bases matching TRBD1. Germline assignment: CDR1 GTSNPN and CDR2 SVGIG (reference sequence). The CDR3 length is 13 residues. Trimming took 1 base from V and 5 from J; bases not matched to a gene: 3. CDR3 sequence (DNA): TGTGCCTGGAGTGGTGGACAGGGGAACGAGCAGTACTTC. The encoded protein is CAWSGGQGNEQYF.

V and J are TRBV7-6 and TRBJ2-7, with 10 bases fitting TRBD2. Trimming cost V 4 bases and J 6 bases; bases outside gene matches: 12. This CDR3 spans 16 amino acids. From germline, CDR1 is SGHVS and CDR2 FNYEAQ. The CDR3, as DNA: TGTGCCAGCAGCTCGCCACTAGCGGGACCATGGAGCGAGCAGTACTTC. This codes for CASSSPLAGPWSEQYF. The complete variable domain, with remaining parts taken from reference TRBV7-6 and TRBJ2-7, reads GAGVSQSPRYKVTKRGQDVALRCDPISGHVSLYWYRQALGQGPEFLTYFNYEAQQDKSGLPNDRFSAERPEGSISTLTIQRTEQRDSAMYRCASSSPLAGPWSEQYFGPGTRLTVT.

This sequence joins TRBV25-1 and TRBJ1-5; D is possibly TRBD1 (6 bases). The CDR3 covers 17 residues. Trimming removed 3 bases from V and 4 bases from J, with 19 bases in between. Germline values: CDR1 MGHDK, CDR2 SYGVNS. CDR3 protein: CASSDDPGDSRNQPQHF. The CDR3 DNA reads TGTGCCAGCAGTGACGATCCAGGGGATTCGAGGAATCAGCCCCAGCATTTT.

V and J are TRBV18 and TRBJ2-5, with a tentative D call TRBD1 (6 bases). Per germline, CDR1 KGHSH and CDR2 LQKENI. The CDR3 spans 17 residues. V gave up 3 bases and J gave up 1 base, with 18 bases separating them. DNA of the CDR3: TGTGCCAGCTCACCGATCTTGATGAGACAGGCCCAAGAGACCCAGTACTTC. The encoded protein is CASSPILMRQAQETQYF.

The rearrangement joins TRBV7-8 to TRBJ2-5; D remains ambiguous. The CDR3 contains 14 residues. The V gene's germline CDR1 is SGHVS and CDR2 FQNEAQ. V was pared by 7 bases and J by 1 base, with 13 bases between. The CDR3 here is CASNNRFLQETQYF. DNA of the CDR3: TGTGCCAGCAACAATAGGTTCCTCCAAGAGACCCAGTACTTC.